The 20 T cell receptor beta chains in this list originate from one sample, sequenced in a study of Ad26.COV2.S vaccination and SARS-CoV-2 variants. Only in-frame clones appear in the TCRdb table, and some are missing; sequencing was by immunoSEQ multiplex PCR. This table has hundreds of thousands of clones, roughly 90% appearing once. Noted treatment: 19 received Ad26.COV2.S at low or high dose, single or two shots; 5 received placebo; per-sample allocation not given. Sampling happened 63 days after the first vaccine or placebo injection. Specimen: peripheral blood, collected in a trial of Ad26.COV2.S vaccine versus placebo. These receptors were obtained from a person aged 18-60 years who received the Ad26.COV2.S COVID-19 vaccine or a placebo.

The chain has TRBV6-1 and TRBJ2-1; 7 bases align to TRBD1. The germline V gene has CDR1 MNHNS and CDR2 SASEGT. J gave up 6 bases and V 1 base, and 3 bases lay outside the gene matches. The CDR3 is made up of 14 amino acids. The CDR3 coding sequence is TGTGCCAGCAGTGAAGGGGGGACAGTCAATGAGCAGTTCTTC. Amino acid sequence: CASSEGGTVNEQFF.

The J gene is TRBJ2-1, the V gene TRBV27, with D possibly TRBD1 on 6 matching bases. This CDR3 has 14 amino acids. Trimming shortened V by 3 bases and J by 2 bases, and 8 bases separated the two germline ends. In germline, CDR1 is MNHEY, CDR2 SMNVEV (reference sequence). The CDR3 region is CASSFNRAYNEQFF. CDR3 nucleotides: TGTGCCAGCAGTTTTAACAGGGCCTACAATGAGCAGTTCTTC.

This clone appeared a few times. CDR3 in amino acids: CASSISGQGNQPQHF. In nucleotides, the CDR3 is TGTGCCAGTAGTATTTCCGGACAGGGAAATCAGCCCCAGCATTTT. The gene calls are TRBV19 and TRBJ1-5, with 8 positions matching TRBD1. The V gene end was trimmed by 3 bases and the J gene end by 4 bases; junction bases not matched to a gene: 5. Germline V gene sequence: CDR1 LNHDA, CDR2 SQIVND (reference sequence). This CDR3 spans 15 amino acids.

The chain couples TRBV11-1 to TRBJ2-3, with D hard to call. Germline V gives CDR1 SGHAT, CDR2 FQDESV (reference sequence). This CDR3 comprises 14 residues. V gave up 1 base and J gave up 0 bases, with 5 bases separating them. Here the CDR3 reads CASSLGLSTDTQYF. CDR3 nucleotide sequence: TGTGCCAGCAGCTTAGGGTTAAGCACAGATACGCAGTATTTT.

This sequence joins TRBV15 and TRBJ2-3, with no clear D. CDR3 size: 17 residues. V was cut by 1 base and J by 5 bases, with 19 bases left in between. The germline gives CDR1 LNHNV, CDR2 YYDKDF (reference sequence). CDR3 region: CATSRAQRVMGVDTQYF. The DNA for the CDR3 is TGTGCCACCAGCAGAGCCCAAAGGGTTATGGGCGTAGATACGCAGTATTTT.

The chain has TRBV5-4 and TRBJ2-1; TRBD2 aligns across 8 bases. The CDR3 has 17 amino acids. Germline lookup yields CDR1 SGHNT and CDR2 YYREEE (reference sequence). The trim removed 2 bases at V and 6 bases at J, leaving 13 bases unmatched. The CDR3 sequence: CASSFLTSGGGLNEQFF. CDR3 coding DNA: TGTGCCAGCAGCTTCCTGACCTCGGGGGGGGGCCTCAATGAGCAGTTCTTC.

This clone occurred once. V gene TRBV6-2 or TRBV6-3 combines with J gene TRBJ1-2; D remains ambiguous. Germline V gives CDR1 MNHEY, CDR2 SVGEGT. CDR3 length: 13 residues. The germline V and J ends were trimmed by 5 bases and 6 bases, with 13 bases remaining between them. The CDR3 protein is CASSPGGRNGYTF. CDR3 coding DNA: TGTGCCAGCAGTCCGGGCGGACGGAATGGCTACACCTTC.

The chain combines TRBV11-2 with TRBJ2-1, with D possibly being TRBD2 (6 bases). The CDR3 spans 15 residues. Germline loops: CDR1 SGHAT, CDR2 FQNNGV. V lost 5 bases and J lost 6, with 17 bases in between. In DNA form, the CDR3 reads TGTGCCAGCAGCACCCGGGACTCCGTACCCAATGAGCAGTTCTTC. It translates to CASSTRDSVPNEQFF.

V is TRBV11-2 and J is TRBJ1-2, with 10 bases fitting TRBD1. With V trimmed by 4 bases and J by 3 bases, 5 bases remained unmatched. The CDR3 consists of 15 residues. The germline gives CDR1 SGHAT, CDR2 FQNNGV. CDR3 in amino acids: CASSSGQGGDYGYTF. The CDR3 region has the DNA TGTGCCAGCAGCTCCGGACAGGGGGGGGACTATGGCTACACCTTC.

J is TRBJ1-5 and V is TRBV19; D gene ambiguous. V was cut by 8 bases and J by 0 bases, with 17 bases left in between. Germline V gene data show CDR1 as LNHDA and CDR2 as SQIVND (reference sequence). The CDR3 is 16 amino acids. The CDR3 region is CASRSGPGYSNQPQHF. CDR3 nucleotides: TGTGCCAGTCGCAGTGGTCCTGGGTATAGCAATCAGCCCCAGCATTTT.

The CDR3: CASSQESRRNTGELFF. The CDR3 DNA is TGCGCCAGCAGCCAAGAAAGTCGAAGGAACACCGGGGAGCTGTTTTTT. This chain joins TRBV4-3 and TRBJ2-2; the D is unclear. Trimming removed 0 bases from V and 1 base from J, with 9 bases in between. The V gene's germline CDR1 is LGHNA and CDR2 YSLEER. The CDR3 is 16 amino acids.

This clone came up a few times. This chain connects TRBV4-3 to TRBJ1-2; D call uncertain. Trimming removed 0 bases at V and 6 bases at J, with 11 bases between. Germline V gene sequence: CDR1 LGHNA, CDR2 YSLEER. The CDR3 contains 14 residues. The chain's CDR3 is CASSQDPAVHGYTF. The DNA of the CDR3 is TGCGCCAGCAGCCAAGATCCGGCCGTCCATGGCTACACCTTC.

J is TRBJ1-6 and V is TRBV10-3, with a weak D call TRBD1 (6 bases). This CDR3 region has 15 residues. Per the germline V gene, CDR1 is ENHRY and CDR2 is SYGVKD. Trimming left V 0 bases short and J 5 bases short, with 8 bases between. The CDR3 sequence is CAISESYRDNSPLHF. In DNA form, the CDR3 reads TGTGCCATCAGTGAGTCTTACAGGGATAATTCACCCCTCCACTTT.

The chain links TRBV9 to TRBJ2-2; D remains unclear. V gave up 2 bases and J gave up 5 bases, with 10 bases separating them. The CDR3 is 14 amino acids. Germline V lookup: CDR1 SGDLS, CDR2 YYNGEE. CDR3 in DNA: TGTGCCAGCAGCGTCGTGCCGGAAACCGGGGAGCTGTTTTTT. Translated: CASSVVPETGELFF.

The DNA for the CDR3 is TGTGCCACCAGCCCACAGGGCTACGAGCAGTACTTC. As protein: CATSPQGYEQYF. The chain carries TRBV24-1 and TRBJ2-7, with D tentatively TRBD1 (6 bases). CDR1 is KGHDR, CDR2 SFDVKD, per germline. CDR3 length: 12 amino acids. With 7 bases removed from V and 3 bases from J, the gap between germline ends came to 9 bases.

The chain is built from TRBV3-1 (or the pseudogene TRBV3-2) and TRBJ2-2; D is unresolved. Germline V gene sequence: CDR1 LGHDT, CDR2 YNNKEL (reference sequence). V gave up 3 bases and J gave up 4 bases, with 12 bases separating them. The CDR3 covers 15 residues. The CDR3 sequence: CASSQRWDSTGELFF. The CDR3 coding sequence is TGTGCCAGCAGCCAGCGGTGGGATTCCACCGGGGAGCTGTTTTTT.

This rearrangement joins TRBV6-6 to TRBJ2-2, with D perhaps TRBD2 (6 bases). This CDR3 region has 14 residues. The V gene's germline CDR1 is MNHNY and CDR2 SVGAGI (reference sequence). V was cut by 6 bases and J by 4 bases, with 12 bases left in between. The CDR3: CASREVGGTGELFF. CDR3 in DNA: TGTGCCAGCAGGGAGGTGGGAGGCACCGGGGAGCTGTTTTTT.

The rearrangement links TRBV5-1 to TRBJ2-3; possible D gene TRBD2, 5 bases. From germline, CDR1 is SGHRS and CDR2 YFSETQ. Trimming stripped 0 bases from V and 0 bases from J, with 14 bases between. This CDR3 has 17 residues. The CDR3 sequence is CASSLAGRAASTDTQYF. The CDR3 bases are TGCGCCAGCAGCTTGGCCGGACGAGCGGCTAGCACAGATACGCAGTATTTT.

V is TRBV19 and J is TRBJ1-1; D is uncertain. The CDR3 runs to 11 residues. Germline CDR1 LNHDA, CDR2 SQIVND (reference sequence). V was pared by 3 bases and J by 11 bases, with 10 bases between. DNA for the CDR3: TGTGCCAGTAGTATGGCTGCAAGGGCTTTCTTT. It specifies CASSMAARAFF.

As DNA, the CDR3 is TGTGCCAGCAGTCCACTAATGTCAATCAGGGCACCGGGGACTGAAGCTTTCTTT. This codes for CASSPLMSIRAPGTEAFF. The chain links TRBV6-6 to TRBJ1-1; a possible D gene is TRBD1 (5 bases). Trimming removed 5 bases from V and 5 bases from J, with 27 bases in between. Germline loops: CDR1 MNHNY, CDR2 SVGAGI (reference sequence). The CDR3 runs 18 residues.